One and the same sample provided the 5 T cell receptor beta chains below, sequenced in a study of cytomegalovirus exposure and HLA in healthy donors. With 60 Vbeta and 13 Jbeta primers, the PCR was carried out. Here immunoSEQ multiplex PCR was the method, and the copy in TCRdb shows in-frame clones only, minus some. The sample includes 200,000 to 250,000 clones, over 60% of them seen just once. The sample comprised PBMCs. Every receptor here comes from a man aged 18 to 30 in good health and CMV-seronegative.

V gene TRBV2 combines with J gene TRBJ2-2; 8 bases line up with TRBD1. Germline CDR1 is SNHLY and CDR2 is FYNNEI. V was pared by 6 bases and J by 4 bases, with 4 bases of the junction left unmatched. The CDR3 contains 14 residues. This chain's CDR3 is CASRTGVSTGELFF. CDR3 coding DNA: TGTGCCAGCAGGACAGGGGTGAGCACCGGGGAGCTGTTTTTT.

The J gene is TRBJ1-4, the V gene TRBV7-9, with TRBD1 matching over 7 bases. Germline assignment: CDR1 SEHNR and CDR2 FQNEAQ (reference sequence). The CDR3 is made up of 16 amino acids. The V segment lost 4 bases and the J segment 5 bases; nucleotides outside the gene matches: 10. The CDR3 nucleotides are TGTGCCAGCAGCTCGCCGAACAGGGGACGAAATGAAAAACTGTTTTTT. Encoded protein: CASSSPNRGRNEKLFF.

The rearrangement joins TRBV6-1 to TRBJ2-3, with TRBD2 matching over 10 bases. CDR1 MNHNS and CDR2 SASEGT come from the germline V gene. With V trimmed by 7 bases and J by 2 bases, 6 bases remained unmatched. This CDR3 region has 15 residues. CDR3 amino acids: CASNSGRYYTDTQYF. The CDR3 DNA reads as TGTGCCAGCAATAGCGGGAGGTATTACACAGATACGCAGTATTTT.

The genes are TRBV11-3 and TRBJ2-2; D uncertain. The germline V gene has CDR1 SGHNT and CDR2 YENEEA. Trimming removed 5 bases at V and 3 bases at J, with 10 bases between. The CDR3 sequence is 14 residues long. CDR3 loop: CASSPRPDTGELFF. Written as DNA, the CDR3 is TGTGCCAGCAGCCCCCGTCCCGACACCGGGGAGCTGTTTTTT.

The chain joins TRBV6-6 to TRBJ1-1; possibly TRBD1 for D (5 bases). This CDR3 region has 13 residues. CDR1 and CDR2 from the germline V gene are MNHNY and SVGAGI (reference sequence). V was pared by 6 bases and J by 6 bases, with 14 bases between. The CDR3, as DNA: TGTGCCAGCAGACCCGACAGCGACCCTGAAGCTTTCTTT. As protein: CASRPDSDPEAFF.